The subject of this entry is one T cell receptor (beta chain). Its antigen is still unknown. Stated treatment: 15 to 20 received Ad26.COV2.S at low or high dose, single or two shots; roughly five received placebo; per-sample allocation not given. The samples were gathered on day 63 after the first injection of vaccine or placebo. Profiled with immunoSEQ multiplex PCR; TCRdb holds only in-frame clones, not every one. The data hold about 420,000 clones, with around nine tenths observed a single time. This record comes from a study of Ad26.COV2.S vaccination and SARS-CoV-2 variants. Points from the study as a whole: Post-vaccination spike-specific CD8+ and CD4+ T cell responses reportedly had substantial breadth.

Trimming cost V 2 bases and J 2 bases, with 9 bases left between them. CDR3 length: 14 residues. Germline CDR1 SNHLY, CDR2 FYNNEI. The receptor's source is a person aged 18 to 59 who received the Ad26.COV2.S COVID-19 vaccine or a placebo. This chain uses TRBV2 with TRBJ1-1; D remains unclear. The sample was peripheral blood, taken in a trial of Ad26.COV2.S vaccine versus placebo. The CDR3 region is CASSELEINTEAFF. The CDR3 DNA reads TGTGCCAGCAGTGAATTGGAGATAAACACTGAAGCTTTCTTT. The variable domain in full, completed from reference TRBV2 and TRBJ1-1, reads EPEVTQTPSHQVTQMGQEVILRCVPISNHLYFYWYRQILGQKVEFLVSFYNNEISEKSEIFDDQFSVERPDGSNFTLKIRSTKLEDSAMYFCASSELEINTEAFFGQGTRLTVV.